These 6 T cell receptor beta chains were sequenced from one sample in a study of cytomegalovirus exposure and HLA in healthy donors. The PCR used 60 Vbeta and 13 Jbeta primers. Sequenced by immunoSEQ multiplex PCR; TCRdb stores in-frame clones only, minus some. In the table there are roughly 120,000 clones, roughly 80% of which are singletons. Sequencing was performed on PBMCs. All receptors come from a young man in good health and CMV-seropositive.

CDR3 nucleotide sequence: TGTGCCAGCAGTGTGGAGATCAATGAGCAGTTCTTC. Its translation is CASSVEINEQFF. The chain joins TRBV2 to TRBJ2-1; no clear D. Trimming stripped 4 bases from V and 6 bases from J, with 7 bases between. CDR1 and CDR2 (germline): SNHLY, FYNNEI. This CDR3 has 12 residues.

Comment on this clone: One junction end disagrees with the germline gene, perhaps due to a read error. The rearrangement uses TRBV7-9 and TRBJ2-7; perhaps TRBD1 as D (6 bases). The CDR3 totals 17 residues. From germline, CDR1 is SEHNR and CDR2 FQNEAQ (reference sequence). CDR3: CSSSLGQLLLSSYEQYF. CDR3 DNA: TGTTCCAGCAGCCTAGGACAGCTCCTTCTTAGCTCCTACGAGCAGTACTTC.

The J gene is TRBJ2-1, the V gene TRBV5-6; possibly TRBD2 for D (5 bases). The CDR3 runs to 12 residues. V lost 4 bases, J lost 6 bases, and 8 bases lay in between. CDR1 SGHDT and CDR2 YYEEEE come from the germline V gene. The CDR3 DNA reads as TGTGCCAGCAGCCGGACTCTCAATGAGCAGTTCTTC. Translation gives CASSRTLNEQFF.

This clone was observed a handful of times. This CDR3 reads CASSLRAGKGQPQHF. The CDR3 DNA follows: TGCGCCAGCAGCTTGAGGGCAGGGAAAGGCCAGCCCCAGCATTTT. The rearrangement links TRBV5-1 to TRBJ1-5, with TRBD1 as a possible D gene (5 bases). With 1 base removed from V and 7 bases from J, the gap between germline ends came to 15 bases. Germline V CDR1 and CDR2: SGHRS, YFSETQ. This CDR3 is 15 amino acids long.

This clone has only a few counts. The chain couples TRBV15 to TRBJ1-2; 7 bases agree with TRBD1. Trimming took 3 bases from V and 4 from J; bases not matched to a gene: 20. The CDR3 runs 19 residues. The germline gives CDR1 LNHNV, CDR2 YYDKDF (reference sequence). Written as DNA, the CDR3 is TGTGCCACCAGCAGTACCGGGACAGAAAACTCCTATCGTAGCTATGGCTACACCTTC. Translating gives CATSSTGTENSYRSYGYTF.

This clone appeared once. V is TRBV10-3 and J is TRBJ1-1; tentatively, D is TRBD1 (5 bases). CDR1 ENHRY and CDR2 SYGVKD come from the germline V gene. The CDR3 runs to 16 residues. V lost 2 bases, J lost 3 bases, and 16 bases lay in between. CDR3 DNA sequence: TGTGCCATCAGTGAGATACGGGCCGAAGGGGACACTGAAGCTTTCTTT. It specifies CAISEIRAEGDTEAFF.